This TCR beta chain originates from a study of regulatory T cells in long-lasting Graves disease. General study findings and limits: Persistent disease preferred TRBV28, TRBJ1-2 and TRBJ2-5; new disease, TRBV20-1 and TRBJ2-1.

The CDR3 extends over 12 amino acids. V lost 2 bases to trimming and J lost 7 bases, with 8 bases between them. Germline CDR1 reads SGHTA; CDR2 reads FQGTGA. Time point given: persistent/refractory GD, antithyroid drugs over 5 years with positive TRAb. Isolated PBMC RNA provided the starting material for the TCR library. Relying on iRepertoire HTBI primers and Arm-PCR of CDR3 regions, the team built TCR beta libraries. MiXCR, run by TCRdb on the multiplex PCR reads, gives a single entry per CDR3 protein. In the table there are some 420,000 distinct CDR3 sequences, around a fifth of which are singletons. Notes on this clonotype: The antigen remains unidentified.

Sequences were derived from peripheral blood mononuclear cells (PBMCs), sampled when the disease was refractory, from a patient treated with antithyroid drugs. The source is a female donor with Graves disease. The genes are TRBV7-3 and TRBJ1-2; the D gene is possibly TRBD1 (5 bases). As DNA, the CDR3 is TGTGCCAGCAGCTTAGGGCAGGGTGGCTACACCTTC. As protein: CASSLGQGGYTF.